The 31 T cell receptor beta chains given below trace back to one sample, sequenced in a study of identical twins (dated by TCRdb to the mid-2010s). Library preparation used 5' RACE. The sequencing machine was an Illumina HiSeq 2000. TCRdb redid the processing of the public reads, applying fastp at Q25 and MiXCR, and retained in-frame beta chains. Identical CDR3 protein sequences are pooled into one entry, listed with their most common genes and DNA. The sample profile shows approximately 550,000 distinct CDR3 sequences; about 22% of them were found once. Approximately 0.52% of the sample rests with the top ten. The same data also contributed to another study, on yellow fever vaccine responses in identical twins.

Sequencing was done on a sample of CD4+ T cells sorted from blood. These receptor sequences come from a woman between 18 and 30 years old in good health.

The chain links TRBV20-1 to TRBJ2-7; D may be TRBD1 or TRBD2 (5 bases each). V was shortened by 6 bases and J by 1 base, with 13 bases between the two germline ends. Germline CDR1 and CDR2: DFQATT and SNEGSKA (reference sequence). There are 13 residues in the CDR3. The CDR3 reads CSALRDGSYEQYV. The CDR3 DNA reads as TGCAGTGCCCTACGGGACGGTTCCTACGAGCAGTACGTC.

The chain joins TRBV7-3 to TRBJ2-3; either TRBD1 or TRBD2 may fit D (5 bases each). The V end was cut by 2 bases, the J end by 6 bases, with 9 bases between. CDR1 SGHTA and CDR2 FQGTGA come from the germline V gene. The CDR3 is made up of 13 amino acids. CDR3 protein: CASSLGTLDTQYF. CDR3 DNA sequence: TGTGCCAGCAGCTTAGGGACCTTGGATACGCAGTATTTT.

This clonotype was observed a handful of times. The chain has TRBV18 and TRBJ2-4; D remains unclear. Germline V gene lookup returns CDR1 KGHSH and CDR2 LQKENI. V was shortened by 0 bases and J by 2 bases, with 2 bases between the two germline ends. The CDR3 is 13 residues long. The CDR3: CASSPPTKNIQYF. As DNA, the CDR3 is TGTGCCAGCTCACCACCTACCAAAAACATTCAGTACTTC.

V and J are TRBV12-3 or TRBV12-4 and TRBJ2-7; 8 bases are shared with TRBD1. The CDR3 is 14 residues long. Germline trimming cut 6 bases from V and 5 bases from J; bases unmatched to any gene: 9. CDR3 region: CASRRPLTGDEQYV. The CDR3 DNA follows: TGTGCCAGCAGAAGACCCCTGACAGGGGACGAGCAGTACGTC.

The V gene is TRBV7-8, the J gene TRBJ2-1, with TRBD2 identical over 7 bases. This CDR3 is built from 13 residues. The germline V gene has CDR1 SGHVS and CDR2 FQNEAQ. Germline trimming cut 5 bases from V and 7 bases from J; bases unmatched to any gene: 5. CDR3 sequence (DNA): TGTGCCAGCAGCCCCGTGCGGGGGAATGAGCAGTTCTTC. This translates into CASSPVRGNEQFF.

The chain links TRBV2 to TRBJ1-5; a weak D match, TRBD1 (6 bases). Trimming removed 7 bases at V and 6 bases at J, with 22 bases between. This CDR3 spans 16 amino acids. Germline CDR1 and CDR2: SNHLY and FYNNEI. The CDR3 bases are TGTGCCAGCAACGCCCCCGGGAGGGGGACCGGTCAGCCCCAGCATTTT. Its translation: CASNAPGRGTGQPQHF.

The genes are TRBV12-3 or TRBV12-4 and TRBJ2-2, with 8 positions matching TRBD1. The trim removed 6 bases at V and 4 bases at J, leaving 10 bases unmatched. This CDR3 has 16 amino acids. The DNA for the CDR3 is TGTGCCAGCAGCCCAACGGGACAGGCAGCCACCGGGGAGCTGTTTTTT. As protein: CASSPTGQAATGELFF.

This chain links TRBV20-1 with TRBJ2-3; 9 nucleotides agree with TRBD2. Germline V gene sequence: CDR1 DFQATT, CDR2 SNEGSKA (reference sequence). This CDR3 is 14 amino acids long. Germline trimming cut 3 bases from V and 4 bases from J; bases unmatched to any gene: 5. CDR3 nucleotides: TGCAGTGCTAGTGCCGCGGGAGGGGCAGATACGCAGTATTTT. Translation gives CSASAAGGADTQYF.

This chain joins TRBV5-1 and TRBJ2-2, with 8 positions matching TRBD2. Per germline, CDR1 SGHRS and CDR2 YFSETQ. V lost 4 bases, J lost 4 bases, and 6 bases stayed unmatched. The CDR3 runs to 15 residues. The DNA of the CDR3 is TGCGCCAGCAGCAACGGGGGGGCCGGCACCGGGGAGCTGTTTTTT. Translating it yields CASSNGGAGTGELFF.

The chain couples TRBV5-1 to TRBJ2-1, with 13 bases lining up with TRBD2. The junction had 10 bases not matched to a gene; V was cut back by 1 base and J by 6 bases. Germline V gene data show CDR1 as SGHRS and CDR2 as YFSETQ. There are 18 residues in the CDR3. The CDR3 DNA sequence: TGCGCCAGCAGCTTGTCACGAAGGACTAGCGGGAGTGGCAATGAGCAGTTCTTC. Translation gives CASSLSRRTSGSGNEQFF. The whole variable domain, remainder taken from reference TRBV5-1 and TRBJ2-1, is KAGVTQTPRYLIKTRGQQVTLSCSPISGHRSVSWYQQTPGQGLQFLFEYFSETQRNKGNFPGRFSGRQFSNSRSEMNVSTLELGDSALYLCASSLSRRTSGSGNEQFFGPGTRLTVL.

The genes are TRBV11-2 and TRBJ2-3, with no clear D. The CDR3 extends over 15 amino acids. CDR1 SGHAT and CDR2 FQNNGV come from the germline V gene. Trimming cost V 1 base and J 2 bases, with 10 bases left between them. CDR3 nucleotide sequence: TGTGCCAGCAGCTTAGTAGGTCACCTCACAGATACGCAGTATTTT. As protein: CASSLVGHLTDTQYF.

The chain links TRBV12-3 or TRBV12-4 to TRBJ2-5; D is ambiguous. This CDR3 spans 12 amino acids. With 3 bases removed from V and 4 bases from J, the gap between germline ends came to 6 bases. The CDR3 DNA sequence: TGTGCCAGCAGTTTTTTAGTAGAGACCCAGTACTTC. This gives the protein CASSFLVETQYF.

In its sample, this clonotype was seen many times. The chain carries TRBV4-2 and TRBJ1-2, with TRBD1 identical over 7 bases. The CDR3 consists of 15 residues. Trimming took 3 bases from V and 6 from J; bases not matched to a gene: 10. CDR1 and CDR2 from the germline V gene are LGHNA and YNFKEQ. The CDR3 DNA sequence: TGTGCCAGCAGCCAGGTCGAGACAGGGTTTGATGGCTACACCTTC. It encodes CASSQVETGFDGYTF.

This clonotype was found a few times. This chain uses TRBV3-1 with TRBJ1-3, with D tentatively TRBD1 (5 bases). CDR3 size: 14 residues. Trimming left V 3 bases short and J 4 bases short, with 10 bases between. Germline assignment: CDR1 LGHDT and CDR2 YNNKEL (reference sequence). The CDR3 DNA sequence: TGTGCCAGCAGCCAGGCAGGGTTCGGAAACACCATATATTTT. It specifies CASSQAGFGNTIYF. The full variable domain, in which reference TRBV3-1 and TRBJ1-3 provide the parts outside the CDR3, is DTAVSQTPKYLVTQMGNDKSIKCEQNLGHDTMYWYKQDSKKFLKIMFSYNNKELIINETVPNRFSPKSPDKAHLNLHINSLELGDSAVYFCASSQAGFGNTIYFGEGSWLTVV.

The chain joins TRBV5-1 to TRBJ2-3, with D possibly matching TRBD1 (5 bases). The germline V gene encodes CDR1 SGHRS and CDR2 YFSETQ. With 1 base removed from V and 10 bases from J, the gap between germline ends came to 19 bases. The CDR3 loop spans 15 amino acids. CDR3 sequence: CASSLRVLQDRAQYF. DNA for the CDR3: TGCGCCAGCAGCTTGAGGGTGCTACAGGACCGAGCGCAGTATTTT.

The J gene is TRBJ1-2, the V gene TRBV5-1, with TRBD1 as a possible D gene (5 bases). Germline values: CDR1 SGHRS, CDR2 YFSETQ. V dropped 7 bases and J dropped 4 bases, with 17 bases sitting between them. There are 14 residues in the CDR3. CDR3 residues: CASAVGDLGYGYTF. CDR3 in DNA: TGCGCCAGCGCCGTTGGGGACCTTGGCTATGGCTACACCTTC.

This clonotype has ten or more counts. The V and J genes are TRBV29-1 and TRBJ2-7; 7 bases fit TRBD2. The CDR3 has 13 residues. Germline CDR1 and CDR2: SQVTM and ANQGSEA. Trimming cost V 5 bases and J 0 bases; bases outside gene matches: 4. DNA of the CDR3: TGCAGCGTTTCAGCGGGGAACTCCTACGAGCAGTACTTC. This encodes CSVSAGNSYEQYF.

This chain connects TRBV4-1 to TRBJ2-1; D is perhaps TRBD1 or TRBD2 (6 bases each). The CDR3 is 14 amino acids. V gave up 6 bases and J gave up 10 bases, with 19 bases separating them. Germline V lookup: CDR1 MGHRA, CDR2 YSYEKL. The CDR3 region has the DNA TGCGCCAGCAGTTGGGGGGCATTTCCTACGGAGCAGTTCTTC. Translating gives CASSWGAFPTEQFF.

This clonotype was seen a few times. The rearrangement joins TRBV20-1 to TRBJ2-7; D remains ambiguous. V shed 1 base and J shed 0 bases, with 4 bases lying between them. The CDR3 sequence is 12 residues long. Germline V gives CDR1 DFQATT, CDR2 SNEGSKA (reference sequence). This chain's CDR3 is CSARGASYEQYV. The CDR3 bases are TGCAGTGCTAGAGGCGCCTCCTACGAGCAGTACGTC.

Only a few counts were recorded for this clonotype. The CDR3 nucleotides are TGTGCCAGCAGGCTACTAGCGGGGTTTTCCGGGGAGCTGTTTTTT. It codes for CASRLLAGFSGELFF. The V gene is TRBV27, the J gene TRBJ2-2, with 10 bases aligning to TRBD2. With 6 bases clipped from V and 6 bases from J, the junction kept 7 bases outside the gene matches. Per germline, CDR1 MNHEY and CDR2 SMNVEV (reference sequence). The CDR3 length is 15 residues.

CDR3 sequence: CASSLAGGSADTQYF. In DNA, the CDR3 is TGTGCCAGCAGCTTGGCTGGCGGGTCAGCGGATACGCAGTATTTT. The chain recombines TRBV5-6 with TRBJ2-3; D possibly corresponds to TRBD2 (5 bases). Germline lookup yields CDR1 SGHDT and CDR2 YYEEEE. Trimming removed 0 bases from V and 6 bases from J, with 14 bases in between. This CDR3 is built from 15 residues.

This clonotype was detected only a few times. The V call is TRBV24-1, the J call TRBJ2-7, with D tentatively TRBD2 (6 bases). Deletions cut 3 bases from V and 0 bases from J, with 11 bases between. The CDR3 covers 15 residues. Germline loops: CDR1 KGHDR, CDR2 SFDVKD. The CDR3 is CATSDGLGSSYEQYF. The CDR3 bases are TGTGCCACCAGTGATGGCCTCGGGAGCTCCTACGAGCAGTACTTC.

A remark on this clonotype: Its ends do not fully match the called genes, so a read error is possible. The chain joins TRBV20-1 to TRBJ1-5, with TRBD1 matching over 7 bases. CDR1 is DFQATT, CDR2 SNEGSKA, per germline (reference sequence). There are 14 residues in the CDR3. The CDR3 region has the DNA TGCAGTGCTCGAGACAGGGTAAGCAATCAGCCCCAGCATTTT. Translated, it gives CSARDRVSNQPQHF.

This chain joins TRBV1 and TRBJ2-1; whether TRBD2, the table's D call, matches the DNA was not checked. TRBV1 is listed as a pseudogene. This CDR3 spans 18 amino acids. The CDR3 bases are TGCACCAGCAGCCAGCAGGATAGCGGGTCAAGCTCCTACAATGAGCAGTTCTTC. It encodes CTSSQQDSGSSSYNEQFF.

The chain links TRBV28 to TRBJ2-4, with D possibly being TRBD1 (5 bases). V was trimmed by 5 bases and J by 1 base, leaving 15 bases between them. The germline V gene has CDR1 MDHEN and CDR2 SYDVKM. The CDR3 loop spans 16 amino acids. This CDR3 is CASSNSGWAAKNIQYF. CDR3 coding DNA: TGTGCCAGCAGTAATTCAGGGTGGGCGGCCAAAAACATTCAGTACTTC. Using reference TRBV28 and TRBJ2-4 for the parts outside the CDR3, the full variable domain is DVKVTQSSRYLVKRTGEKVFLECVQDMDHENMFWYRQDPGLGLRLIYFSYDVKMKEKGDIPEGYSVSREKKERFSLILESASTNQTSMYLCASSNSGWAAKNIQYFGAGTRLSVL.

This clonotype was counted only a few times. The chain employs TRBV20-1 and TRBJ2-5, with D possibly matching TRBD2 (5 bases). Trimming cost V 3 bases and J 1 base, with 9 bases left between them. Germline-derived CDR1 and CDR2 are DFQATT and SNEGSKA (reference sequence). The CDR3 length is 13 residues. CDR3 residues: CSASLGLQETQYF. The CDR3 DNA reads TGCAGTGCTAGTCTCGGACTCCAAGAGACCCAGTACTTC.

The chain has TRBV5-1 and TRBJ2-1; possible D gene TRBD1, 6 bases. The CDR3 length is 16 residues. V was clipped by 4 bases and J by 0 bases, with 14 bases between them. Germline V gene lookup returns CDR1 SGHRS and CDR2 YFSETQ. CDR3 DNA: TGCGCCAGCAGCAGCACAGGGACCAGCTCCTACAATGAGCAGTTCTTC. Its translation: CASSSTGTSSYNEQFF.

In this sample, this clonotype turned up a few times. CDR3 sequence reads: CASSPALASSYNEQFF. The CDR3 DNA reads TGTGCCAGCAGCCCCGCCTTAGCAAGCTCCTACAATGAGCAGTTCTTC. The chain employs TRBV11-2 and TRBJ2-1; no clear D gene. CDR1 and CDR2 (germline): SGHAT, FQNNGV. There are 16 residues in the CDR3. Trimming pared 5 bases from V and 0 bases from J, leaving 14 bases between.

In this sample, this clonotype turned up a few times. The CDR3 sequence: CASIKTSLTDTQYF. The CDR3 nucleotides read TGCGCCAGCATTAAAACGTCTCTCACAGATACGCAGTATTTT. The chain is built from TRBV10-2 and TRBJ2-3; D call uncertain. Per germline, CDR1 WSHSY and CDR2 SAAADI. The CDR3 is made up of 14 amino acids. Trimming removed 7 bases at V and 2 bases at J, with 13 bases between.

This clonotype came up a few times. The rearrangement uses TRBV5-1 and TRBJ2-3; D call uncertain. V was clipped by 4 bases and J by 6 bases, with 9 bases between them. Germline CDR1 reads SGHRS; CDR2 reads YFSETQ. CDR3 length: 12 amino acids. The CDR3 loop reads CASSIQQDTQYF. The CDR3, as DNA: TGCGCCAGCAGCATTCAGCAGGATACGCAGTATTTT.

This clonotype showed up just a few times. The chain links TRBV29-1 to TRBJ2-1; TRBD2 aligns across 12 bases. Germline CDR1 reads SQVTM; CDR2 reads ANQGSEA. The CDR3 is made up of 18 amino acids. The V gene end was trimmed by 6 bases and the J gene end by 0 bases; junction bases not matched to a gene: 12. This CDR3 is CSVASRLAGGPSYNEQFF. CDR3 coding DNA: TGCAGCGTCGCTTCCCGTCTAGCGGGGGGGCCCTCCTACAATGAGCAGTTCTTC.